The rows below give T cell receptor beta chains drawn from one sample of a study of cytomegalovirus exposure and HLA in healthy donors. Generated by immunoSEQ multiplex PCR, the TCRdb table keeps only in-frame clones and is missing some. In the table there are over 150,000 clones, about four fifths of which are singletons. Material: PBMCs. The receptors were gathered from a girl aged 5-17 years in good health and CMV-seropositive. CDR3s include the opening cysteine and the closing phenylalanine or tryptophan. The D gene is left open where the match is weak. Clone size is not always given. Where it is, it says once, few, many or a class for expanded clones.

TRBJ2-3	.	TRBV29-1	.	TGCAGCGTGAAGGTCGTTGGAGGGTCTAGCACAGATACGCAGTATTTT	CSVKVVGGSSTDTQYF
TRBJ1-6	.	TRBV30	.	TGTGCCTGGAGTGGAGACGGGGAATCACCCCTCCACTTT	CAWSGDGESPLHF
TRBJ2-3	once	TRBV25-1	.	TGTGCCAGCAGTGAATCCCGGTGGACAGATACGCAGTATTTT	CASSESRWTDTQYF
TRBJ1-6	few	TRBV11-2	.	TGTGCCAGCAGTTCTCAGGGTCCTAATTCACCCCTCCACTTT	CASSSQGPNSPLHF
TRBJ2-5	.	TRBV14	TRBD1	TGTGCCAGCAGCCAAGTGACAGGGGGTGGATCGGGGACCCAGTACTTC	CASSQVTGGGSGTQYF
TRBJ2-2	.	TRBV4-3	TRBD1	TGCGCCAGCAGCCCCTTACAGGGGGCCGGGGAGCTGTTTTTT	CASSPLQGAGELFF
TRBJ2-3	.	TRBV19	.	TGTGCCAGTAGTATAGGACAATCCACAGATACGCAGTATTTT	CASSIGQSTDTQYF
TRBJ1-5	.	TRBV2	.	TGTGCCAGCAGTGAAAGTACACAACATTTACCCCAGCATTTT	CASSESTQHLPQHF
TRBJ2-4	.	TRBV6-5	.	TGTGCCAGCAGTCCTATTCTAGCCAAAAACATTCAGTACTTC	CASSPILAKNIQYF
TRBJ1-1	.	TRBV18	TRBD1	TGTGCCAGCTCACCTTTGGACAGGGGTGAAGCTTTCTTT	CASSPLDRGEAFF
TRBJ1-6	.	TRBV30	TRBD1	TGTGCCTGGAGTGCCACACAGGGGGTAAAAAATTCACCCCTCCACTTT	CAWSATQGVKNSPLHF
TRBJ2-1	.	TRBV6-1	TRBD2	TGTGCCAGCAGTGATAGCGGGGGGAACTACAATGAGCAGTTCTTC	CASSDSGGNYNEQFF
TRBJ2-5	.	TRBV5-6	.	TGTGCCAGCAGCTCAAGGCGGGCTAACCAAGAGACCCAGTACTTC	CASSSRRANQETQYF
TRBJ1-2	once	TRBV7-8	.	TGTGCCAGCAGCGCACCCGACCGACTCTATGGCTACACCTTC	CASSAPDRLYGYTF
TRBJ1-1	.	TRBV29-1	TRBD1	TGCAGCGCAGGGACAGGGGCGACTGAAGCTTTCTTT	CSAGTGATEAFF
TRBJ1-3	once	TRBV6-5	.	TGTGCCAGCAGGCCCGGCGGGGCGGGAAACACCATATATTTT	CASRPGGAGNTIYF
TRBJ1-2	.	TRBV2	TRBD1	TGTGCCAGCGGATTGACAGGGGGCTACACCTTC	CASGLTGGYTF
TRBJ2-5	once	TRBV11-3	TRBD2	TGTGCCAGCAGCCCGGGGGTGTACGGGGGGGGCACAGAGACCCAGTACTTC	CASSPGVYGGGTETQYF
TRBJ1-4	.	TRBV18	.	TGTGCCAGCTCACCTACTCCGGGACTAACACTTACTAATGAAAAACTGTTTTTT	CASSPTPGLTLTNEKLFF
TRBJ2-3	once	TRBV7-8	.	TGTGCCAGCAGCCCTCCCCCGCGCGGAGAGTATCGCACAGATACGCAGTATTTT	CASSPPPRGEYRTDTQYF
TRBJ1-6	.	TRBV10-3	.	TGTGCCACAAGGACAGAGGATAATTCACCCCTCCACTTT	CATRTEDNSPLHF
TRBJ2-3	.	TRBV6-5	.	TGTGCCAGCAGTTTTAGGGGAGATACGCAGTATTTT	CASSFRGDTQYF